This TCR beta chain was sequenced during a study of early T cells in non-severe SARS-CoV-2 infection. This clonotype was detected many times. V lost 6 bases and J lost 14, with 8 bases in between. This CDR3 comprises 10 residues. Germline CDR1 and CDR2: MNHEY and SMNVEV (reference sequence). As part of library construction, unique molecular identifiers were attached to individual cDNA molecules. TCRdb fed the 5' RACE reads into MiXCR, producing one record per CDR3 protein. In the table there are 40,000 or so distinct CDR3 sequences, around 5.7% of which are singletons. This sequence was found in an adult who was a healthcare worker with PCR-confirmed SARS-CoV-2 infection or an uninfected control (not recorded which). The V gene is TRBV27, the J gene TRBJ1-6; D ambiguous. The sequencing input was whole blood. The CDR3 region is CASSHMTLHF. For the CDR3, the DNA is TGTGCCAGCAGCCATATGACCCTCCACTTT.